The 32 T cell receptor beta chains below come from one sample, sequenced in a study of OX40 agonist ivuxolimab in advanced cancers. Profiled with immunoSEQ multiplex PCR; TCRdb holds only in-frame clones, not every one. The table has fewer than 85,000 clones, just under 80% seen once. This specimen was CD4+ or CD8+ T cells sorted from blood, taken in a trial of the OX40 agonist ivuxolimab. Receptors were obtained from an adult with an advanced solid tumor such as melanoma, head and neck, liver or kidney cancer.

In its sample, this clone ranks as medium-sized. This chain joins TRBV6-6 and TRBJ2-1; 12 bases align to TRBD1. The junction had 7 bases not matched to a gene; V was cut back by 2 bases and J by 8 bases. The germline CDR1 and CDR2 sequences are MNHNY and SVGAGI (reference sequence). The CDR3 loop spans 16 amino acids. CDR3 sequence (DNA): TGTGCCAGCAGTTACGGTTCCGGGACAGGGGGCGATGAGCAGTTCTTC. It is translated as CASSYGSGTGGDEQFF.

V and J are TRBV9 and TRBJ2-2; 12 bases fit TRBD2. In germline, CDR1 is SGDLS, CDR2 YYNGEE. This CDR3 spans 16 amino acids. J was trimmed by 4 bases and V by 4 bases; bases with no gene match: 5. CDR3 region: CASSPGLAGTTGELFF. The CDR3 nucleotides read TGTGCCAGCAGCCCTGGACTAGCGGGAACCACCGGGGAGCTGTTTTTT.

The chain has TRBV5-1 and TRBJ2-7; 9 bases map to TRBD2. Germline V gives CDR1 SGHRS, CDR2 YFSETQ. The ends lost 7 bases at V and 3 bases at J; junction bases unmatched: 11. The CDR3 contains 15 residues. As DNA, the CDR3 is TGCGCCAGCGCCCGGGCGCCTAGCGGGAACTACGAGCAGTACTTC. Protein sequence: CASARAPSGNYEQYF.

The chain uses TRBV7-3 and TRBJ1-2; no reliable D call. The CDR3 loop spans 14 amino acids. V lost 2 bases and J lost 4, with 11 bases in between. Germline V gene sequence: CDR1 SGHTA, CDR2 FQGTGA. Here the CDR3 DNA reads TGTGCCAGCAGCTTATTAAGTATGTCCTATGGCTACACCTTC. The encoded protein is CASSLLSMSYGYTF.

For this clone: The same CDR3 also results from other DNA sequences found in this sample. The V gene is TRBV18, the J gene TRBJ2-7; D remains unclear. The CDR3 runs 12 residues. Germline CDR1 is KGHSH and CDR2 is LQKENI. V was pared by 3 bases and J by 0 bases, with 3 bases between. CDR3 nucleotides: TGTGCCAGCTCACCTAGCTCCTACGAGCAGTACTTC. Translation: CASSPSSYEQYF.

The J gene is TRBJ2-1, the V gene TRBV5-1; possibly TRBD2 for D (6 bases). CDR3 length equals 13 residues. The V gene's germline CDR1 is SGHRS and CDR2 YFSETQ. Trimming took 4 bases from V and 4 from J, leaving 9 bases between them. The CDR3 loop reads CASSPGTYNEQFF. CDR3 coding DNA: TGCGCCAGCAGCCCCGGGACTTACAATGAGCAGTTCTTC.

The rearrangement uses TRBV9 and TRBJ2-7, with D unclear. This CDR3 has 14 residues. V dropped 0 bases and J dropped 5 bases, with 12 bases sitting between them. The germline V gene has CDR1 SGDLS and CDR2 YYNGEE. CDR3 loop: CASSVGPSQDEQYF. The DNA of the CDR3 is TGTGCCAGCAGCGTAGGACCGAGCCAGGACGAGCAGTACTTC.

V usage is TRBV7-2 and J usage is TRBJ1-2, with D unresolved. The V gene's germline CDR1 is SGHTA and CDR2 FQGNSA. The germline V and J ends were trimmed by 1 base and 7 bases, with 19 bases remaining between them. The CDR3 runs 16 residues. CDR3 sequence: CASSLEQISIKGGYTF. Written as DNA, the CDR3 is TGTGCCAGCAGCTTAGAACAAATAAGCATAAAAGGTGGCTACACCTTC.

The chain uses TRBV15 and TRBJ1-5; no reliable D call. Germline CDR1 LNHNV, CDR2 YYDKDF (reference sequence). The CDR3 is made up of 16 amino acids. V dropped 0 bases and J dropped 0 bases, with 9 bases sitting between them. The CDR3 DNA reads as TGTGCCACCAGCAGAGATCCCCGGAATAGCAATCAGCCCCAGCATTTT. The encoded protein is CATSRDPRNSNQPQHF.

J is TRBJ2-2 and V is TRBV4-1, with TRBD1 matching over 10 bases. The CDR3 contains 15 residues. CDR1 is MGHRA and CDR2 is YSYEKL in the germline V gene. V lost 3 bases and J lost 8; bases outside the gene matches: 6. The CDR3 sequence is CASSQRQGAAGELFF. The CDR3 DNA is TGCGCCAGCAGCCAGAGACAGGGGGCCGCGGGGGAGCTGTTTTTT.

A single count supports this clone. The chain combines TRBV7-2 with TRBJ2-5; D is unresolved. The CDR3 is made up of 12 amino acids. CDR1 is SGHTA, CDR2 FQGNSA, per germline. Trimming pared 5 bases from V and 5 bases from J, leaving 9 bases between. CDR3 sequence (DNA): TGTGCCAGCAGCCTAACAGTTGAGACCCAGTACTTC. Translating gives CASSLTVETQYF.

This clone was observed a single time. The rearrangement joins TRBV5-1 to TRBJ1-6, with 11 bases lining up with TRBD1. CDR1 is SGHRS and CDR2 is YFSETQ in the germline V gene. The CDR3 runs to 15 residues. With 2 bases clipped from V and 9 bases from J, the junction kept 4 bases outside the gene matches. Written as DNA, the CDR3 is TGCGCCAGCAGCTTCCGGACAGGGGGCGGTTCACCCCTCCACTTT. It yields the protein CASSFRTGGGSPLHF.

This clone was observed a handful of times. V and J are TRBV28 and TRBJ2-7; 9 bases fit TRBD1. V lost 7 bases and J lost 7; bases outside the gene matches: 11. Germline V gene lookup returns CDR1 MDHEN and CDR2 SYDVKM. The CDR3 is 14 amino acids. CDR3 DNA: TGTGCCAGCAAGGTCGGGACAGGGCTAAGGGAGCAGTACTTC. This codes for CASKVGTGLREQYF. Filled out from reference TRBV28 and TRBJ2-7, the complete variable domain reads DVKVTQSSRYLVKRTGEKVFLECVQDMDHENMFWYRQDPGLGLRLIYFSYDVKMKEKGDIPEGYSVSREKKERFSLILESASTNQTSMYLCASKVGTGLREQYFGPGTRLTVT.

This clone was detected a few times. This chain uses TRBV9 with TRBJ1-1; TRBD1 is a possible D gene (5 bases). The CDR3 runs to 13 residues. Trimming took 1 base from V and 11 from J, leaving 15 bases between them. Germline V gene sequence: CDR1 SGDLS, CDR2 YYNGEE. The CDR3 sequence: CASSVRSGGLAFF. The CDR3 nucleotides read TGTGCCAGCAGCGTAAGAAGTGGGGGATTGGCTTTCTTT. The full variable domain, completed using reference TRBV9 and TRBJ1-1, is DSGVTQTPKHLITATGQRVTLRCSPRSGDLSVYWYQQSLDQGLQFLIQYYNGEERAKGNILERFSAQQFPDLHSELNLSSLELGDSALYFCASSVRSGGLAFFGQGTRLTVV.

V usage is TRBV6-6 and J usage is TRBJ1-3; weak D call: TRBD1 (6 bases). The CDR3 loop spans 14 amino acids. Germline CDR1 is MNHNY and CDR2 is SVGAGI (reference sequence). Between the trimmed V and J ends, which lost 10 bases and 0 bases, there was a span of 13 bases. The CDR3 loop reads CATTGQSSGNTIYF. DNA for the CDR3: TGTGCCACCACAGGGCAGAGCTCTGGAAACACCATATATTTT.

The V and J genes are TRBV6-1 and TRBJ1-5; no definite D call. V lost 4 bases, J lost 3 bases, and 10 bases lay in between. Germline V lookup: CDR1 MNHNS, CDR2 SASEGT. The CDR3 totals 14 residues. This chain's CDR3 is CASSGARDNQPQHF. CDR3 sequence (DNA): TGTGCCAGCAGTGGGGCAAGAGACAATCAGCCCCAGCATTTT.

The CDR3 protein is CASGNRGNSNQPQHF. CDR3 in DNA: TGTGCCAGTGGTAACCGTGGGAATAGCAATCAGCCCCAGCATTTT. The V gene is TRBV19, the J gene TRBJ1-5; unclear D gene. The germline V gene has CDR1 LNHDA and CDR2 SQIVND (reference sequence). The V and J ends lost 8 bases and 0 bases respectively, with 14 bases between them. CDR3 size: 15 residues.

This clone has just a few counts. This chain connects TRBV14 to TRBJ2-3; no clear D gene. The V end was cut by 5 bases, the J end by 8 bases, with 20 bases between. Germline CDR1 and CDR2: SGHDN and FVKESK. This CDR3 has 15 residues. This CDR3 reads CASSSAAAWAGTQYF. For the CDR3, the DNA is TGTGCCAGCAGCTCAGCAGCAGCCTGGGCCGGTACGCAGTATTTT.

Only one count was recorded for this clone. This sequence joins TRBV2 and TRBJ1-6; D is possibly TRBD1 (5 bases). Germline CDR1 is SNHLY and CDR2 is FYNNEI. V was trimmed by 8 bases and J by 4 bases, leaving 12 bases between them. The length of the CDR3 is 14 residues. CDR3 coding DNA: TGTGCCAGCTCCCTGACAGTTTATAATTCACCCCTCCACTTT. This encodes CASSLTVYNSPLHF.

The sample holds a few counts of this clone. The gene calls are TRBV7-9 and TRBJ2-1; no definite D call. V lost 6 bases and J 4 bases, leaving 19 bases between the germline ends. The germline CDR1 and CDR2 sequences are SEHNR and FQNEAQ (reference sequence). The CDR3 extends over 16 amino acids. The CDR3 nucleotides read TGTGCCAGCAGTCAGTCCCAGCCAGACTTTTACAATGAGCAGTTCTTC. Protein sequence: CASSQSQPDFYNEQFF.

This rearrangement joins TRBV30 to TRBJ1-2; D gene unclear. Trimming stripped 5 bases from V and 4 bases from J, with 8 bases between. This CDR3 has 11 amino acids. The V gene's germline CDR1 is GTSNPN and CDR2 SVGIG (reference sequence). CDR3 loop: CAWGRVYGYTF. CDR3 bases: TGTGCCTGGGGGAGGGTCTATGGCTACACCTTC.

DNA for the CDR3: TGTGCCAGCAGTCCCATCTTTACCACAGATACGCAGTATTTT. Encoded protein: CASSPIFTTDTQYF. The chain uses TRBV2 and TRBJ2-3; D unresolved. This CDR3 has 14 residues. Germline V gene data show CDR1 as SNHLY and CDR2 as FYNNEI. V was shortened by 5 bases and J by 2 bases, with 11 bases between the two germline ends. The whole variable domain, filled in from reference TRBV2 and TRBJ2-3, reads EPEVTQTPSHQVTQMGQEVILRCVPISNHLYFYWYRQILGQKVEFLVSFYNNEISEKSEIFDDQFSVERPDGSNFTLKIRSTKLEDSAMYFCASSPIFTTDTQYFGPGTRLTVL.

CDR3 protein: CASSLVGVAGSYEQYF. CDR3 coding DNA: TGTGCCAGCAGCTTAGTAGGGGTAGCGGGGTCCTACGAGCAGTACTTC. The chain recombines TRBV7-2 with TRBJ2-7, with 8 nucleotides matching TRBD2. Germline trimming cut 1 base from V and 1 base from J; bases unmatched to any gene: 6. This CDR3 spans 16 amino acids. In germline, CDR1 is SGHTA, CDR2 FQGNSA.

The gene calls are TRBV2 and TRBJ1-1; a possible D gene is TRBD1 (5 bases). Looked up from germline, CDR1 is SNHLY and CDR2 is FYNNEI. CDR3 size: 15 residues. Trimming took off 8 bases at V and 1 base at J, with 17 bases between the two ends. In DNA form, the CDR3 reads TGTGCCAGCCTTCGGTCCGACAGACCGAACACTGAAGCTTTCTTT. Its translation: CASLRSDRPNTEAFF.

There are a few counts of this clone. The V gene is TRBV11-3, the J gene TRBJ2-2, with D possibly being TRBD1 (6 bases). Trimming shortened V by 5 bases and J by 6 bases, and 16 bases separated the two germline ends. CDR1 and CDR2 from the germline V gene are SGHNT and YENEEA. This CDR3 is built from 15 residues. This CDR3 is CASSPGTPTPGELFF. The DNA for the CDR3 is TGTGCCAGCAGCCCCGGGACACCGACCCCCGGGGAGCTGTTTTTT.

This chain joins TRBV5-4 and TRBJ2-7; 10 positions match TRBD1. V trimming: 4 bases; J trimming: 4 bases; junction bases outside the gene matches: 5. This CDR3 is built from 14 residues. Germline CDR1 and CDR2: SGHNT and YYREEE (reference sequence). The CDR3 bases are TGTGCCAGCAGCCCGGGGGACAGGGGTTACGAGCAGTACTTC. Its translation is CASSPGDRGYEQYF. Using reference TRBV5-4 and TRBJ2-7 for the parts outside the CDR3, the full variable domain is ETGVTQSPTHLIKTRGQQVTLRCSSQSGHNTVSWYQQALGQGPQFIFQYYREEENGRGNFPPRFSGLQFPNYSSELNVNALELDDSALYLCASSPGDRGYEQYFGPGTRLTVT.

This chain links TRBV6-5 with TRBJ1-1; weak D call: TRBD1 (5 bases). Germline CDR1 MNHEY, CDR2 SVGAGI. V was clipped by 0 bases and J by 3 bases, with 11 bases between them. This CDR3 has 15 residues. Here the CDR3 DNA reads TGTGCCAGCAGTTACTCTTGGGGGAGGGACACTGAAGCTTTCTTT. It encodes CASSYSWGRDTEAFF.

The chain is built from TRBV7-2 and TRBJ2-7, with D possibly being TRBD2 (5 bases). Germline CDR1 reads SGHTA; CDR2 reads FQGNSA. The germline V and J ends were trimmed by 5 bases and 6 bases, with 14 bases remaining between them. CDR3 length equals 13 residues. The DNA for the CDR3 is TGTGCCAGCAGCCGGCCCCTCGCGGGCGAGCAGTACTTC. This translates into CASSRPLAGEQYF.

This clone was found once. This chain uses TRBV4-1 with TRBJ2-7, with D perhaps matching TRBD1 (6 bases). The V end lost 0 bases, the J end lost 1 base, and 16 bases lay between the germline ends. Germline values: CDR1 MGHRA, CDR2 YSYEKL. The length of the CDR3 is 17 residues. CDR3 amino acids: CASSQDHRALLSYEQYF. In DNA form, the CDR3 reads TGCGCCAGCAGCCAAGATCACAGGGCCCTCCTTTCCTACGAGCAGTACTTC.

The gene calls are TRBV11-2 and TRBJ1-2; TRBD1 matches at 7 bases. CDR3 length equals 16 residues. Germline V gene lookup returns CDR1 SGHAT and CDR2 FQNNGV. V gave up 5 bases and J gave up 3 bases; unmatched junction bases: 12. CDR3 amino acids: CASSPLLRGRDYGYTF. Here the CDR3 DNA reads TGTGCCAGCAGCCCTCTCCTCAGGGGGAGGGACTATGGCTACACCTTC.

The CDR3 sequence is CASRNSGNTIYF. For the CDR3, the DNA is TGTGCCAGCAGAAACTCTGGAAACACCATATATTTT. The chain links TRBV7-9 to TRBJ1-3; no reliable D call. Germline CDR1 SEHNR, CDR2 FQNEAQ (reference sequence). This CDR3 contains 12 residues. V was clipped by 6 bases and J by 0 bases, with 3 bases between them. Full variable domain (outside the CDR3, taken from reference TRBV7-9 and TRBJ1-3): DTGVSQNPRHKITKRGQNVTFRCDPISEHNRLYWYRQTLGQGPEFLTYFQNEAQLEKSRLLSDRFSAERPKGSFSTLEIQRTEQGDSAMYLCASRNSGNTIYFGEGSWLTVV.

This clone has just one count. The chain recombines TRBV18 with TRBJ1-4; D not resolved. The CDR3 runs to 15 residues. The ends were cut back, 2 bases at V and 3 bases at J, with 10 bases in the middle. The germline CDR1 and CDR2 sequences are KGHSH and LQKENI. The CDR3 DNA sequence: TGTGCCAGCTCACCAAACCCGCCTCCTAATGAAAAACTGTTTTTT. Translated, it gives CASSPNPPPNEKLFF. The entire variable domain, with the rest obtained from reference TRBV18 and TRBJ1-4, is as follows: NAGVMQNPRHLVRRRGQEARLRCSPMKGHSHVYWYRQLPEEGLKFMVYLQKENIIDESGMPKERFSAEFPKEGPSILRIQQVVRGDSAAYFCASSPNPPPNEKLFFGSGTQLSVL.